This T cell receptor (beta chain) emerged from a study of shared clonotypes between healthy human individuals. Study summary: CD4 naive cells filled three plates per donor, CD4 memory three, CD8 naive two and CD8 memory one. Overall study findings and caveats: Estimated clonotype richness was generally higher in naive than memory subsets.

Sequenced by immunoSEQ multiplex PCR; TCRdb stores in-frame clones only, minus some. The table shows 1,400,000 or so clones, with approximately 98.5% occurring only once. Notes on this clone: Its antigen is unknown.

Losses at the gene ends were 6 bases for V and 8 bases for J; bases not matched to a gene: 6. Germline V lookup: CDR1 MNHEY, CDR2 SVGAGI. This CDR3 is built from 13 residues. All of the donors resided in Nashville, Tennessee, and each was a Caucasian adult. The genes are TRBV6-5 and TRBJ2-1; 8 nucleotides align to TRBD2. The clonotype was recovered from a man aged 25 to 40 in good health. Input material: naive CD4+ T cells sorted from blood. Subset noted: CD45RA+ positively selected. This CDR3 is CASRRTSSDEQFF. For the CDR3, the DNA is TGTGCCAGCAGACGGACTAGCTCGGATGAGCAGTTCTTC.